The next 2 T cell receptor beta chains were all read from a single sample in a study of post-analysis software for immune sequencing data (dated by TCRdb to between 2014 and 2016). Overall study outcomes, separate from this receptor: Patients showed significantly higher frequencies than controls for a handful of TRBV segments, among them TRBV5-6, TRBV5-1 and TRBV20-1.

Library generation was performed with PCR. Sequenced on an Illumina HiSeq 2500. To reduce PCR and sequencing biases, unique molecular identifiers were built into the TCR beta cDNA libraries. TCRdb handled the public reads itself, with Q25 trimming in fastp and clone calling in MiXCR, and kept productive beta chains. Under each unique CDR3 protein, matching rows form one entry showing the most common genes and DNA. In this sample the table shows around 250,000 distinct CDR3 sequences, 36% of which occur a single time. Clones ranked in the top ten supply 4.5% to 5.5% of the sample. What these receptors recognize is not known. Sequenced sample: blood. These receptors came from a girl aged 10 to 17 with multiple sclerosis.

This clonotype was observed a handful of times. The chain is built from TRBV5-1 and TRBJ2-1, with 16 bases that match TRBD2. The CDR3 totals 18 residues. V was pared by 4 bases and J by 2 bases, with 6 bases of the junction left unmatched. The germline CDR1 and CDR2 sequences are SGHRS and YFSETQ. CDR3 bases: TGCGCCAGCAGCCCGGGGACTAGCGGGGGGGCACCCTACAATGAGCAGTTCTTC. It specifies CASSPGTSGGAPYNEQFF.

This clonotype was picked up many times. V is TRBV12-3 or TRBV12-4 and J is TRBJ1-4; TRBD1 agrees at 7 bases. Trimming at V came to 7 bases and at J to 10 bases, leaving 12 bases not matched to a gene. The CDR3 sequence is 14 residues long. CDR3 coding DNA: TGTGCCAGCACCCCTCGACAGGGCGGTGTAAAACTGTTTTTT. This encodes CASTPRQGGVKLFF.